These T cell receptor beta chains were read from a single sample in a study of T cells in localized non-small cell lung cancer. Assay used: immunoSEQ multiplex PCR; TCRdb lists only in-frame clones, some missing. The table has roughly 7,300 clones, about 92% seen once. Sequenced material: peripheral blood mononuclear cells, taken before any cancer treatment. The receptors here all came from a male donor at least 60 years old with stage II lung adenocarcinoma. CDR3s include the opening cysteine and the closing phenylalanine or tryptophan. Each record gives: V gene, J gene, clone size, D gene, CDR3 protein. A D gene is named only where the DNA matches it firmly. Size tells how often a clone was seen (once, few, many) or the class of an expanded clone, and some rows leave it out.

V: TRBV7-2
J: TRBJ1-4
size: .
D: TRBD1
CDR3: CASSPRGGQGAGELFF

V: TRBV9
J: TRBJ2-2
size: few
D: TRBD1
CDR3: CASSVQGARPGELFF

V: TRBV18
J: TRBJ1-2
size: .
D: TRBD1
CDR3: CASSQGAGDGYTF

V: TRBV25-1
J: TRBJ2-2
size: once
D: TRBD1
CDR3: CASSGTGDTGELFF

V: TRBV2
J: TRBJ2-1
size: .
D: .
CDR3: CASSEPAENEQFF

V: TRBV19
J: TRBJ2-1
size: .
D: .
CDR3: CASSMVRHNEQFF

V: TRBV10-1
J: TRBJ2-1
size: .
D: TRBD2
CDR3: CASSVGLAGGNNEQFF

V: TRBV7-8
J: TRBJ1-6
size: .
D: .
CDR3: CASSPNRELHF

V: TRBV10-3
J: TRBJ1-1
size: .
D: TRBD1
CDR3: CAISLDRGGTEAFF

V: TRBV18
J: TRBJ1-6
size: .
D: .
CDR3: CASSVGTTNSPLHF

V: TRBV6-1
J: TRBJ1-1
size: .
D: .
CDR3: CAIKGSVGNTEAFF

V: TRBV6-5
J: TRBJ1-4
size: .
D: TRBD1
CDR3: CASSLDRATNEKLFF

V: TRBV12-5
J: TRBJ2-2
size: .
D: .
CDR3: CASGLGPGTGELFF

V: TRBV7-2
J: TRBJ1-6
size: once
D: .
CDR3: CASSLRGSGNSPLHF

V: TRBV6-5
J: TRBJ2-1
size: .
D: .
CDR3: CASSTVGEQFF

V: TRBV11-2
J: TRBJ2-5
size: .
D: TRBD1
CDR3: CASSLRDRGQETQYF

V: TRBV6-5
J: TRBJ1-1
size: .
D: .
CDR3: CASRRESNTEAFF

V: TRBV14
J: TRBJ2-1
size: .
D: TRBD1
CDR3: CASSPYSGQGANEQFF

V: TRBV5-4
J: TRBJ2-2
size: .
D: TRBD1
CDR3: CASRQGALATGELFF

V: TRBV6-5
J: TRBJ2-1
size: .
D: .
CDR3: CASSQGSEQFF

V: TRBV25-1
J: TRBJ1-1
size: once
D: .
CDR3: CASSEPGNTEAFF

V: TRBV20-1
J: TRBJ1-1
size: .
D: .
CDR3: CSANVYTEAFF

V: TRBV19
J: TRBJ1-3
size: .
D: .
CDR3: CASSIGGAGRANTIYF

V: TRBV19
J: TRBJ1-1
size: .
D: .
CDR3: CASGQRNTEAFF

V: TRBV12-5
J: TRBJ1-4
size: .
D: .
CDR3: CASGPTGREKLFF

V: TRBV27
J: TRBJ1-2
size: .
D: TRBD1
CDR3: CASSLMGQAYGYTF

V: TRBV7-2
J: TRBJ2-4
size: .
D: TRBD1
CDR3: CASSLGGQGARTKNIQYF

V: TRBV4-3
J: TRBJ1-6
size: .
D: .
CDR3: CASSQVASKDSPLHF

V: TRBV30
J: TRBJ1-6
size: once
D: TRBD1
CDR3: CAWSVGTASSPLHF

V: TRBV7-8
J: TRBJ1-1
size: .
D: .
CDR3: CASSLGRGGNTEAFF

V: TRBV30
J: TRBJ1-3
size: .
D: TRBD1
CDR3: CAWSPTGGYSGNTIYF

V: TRBV2
J: TRBJ2-7
size: .
D: TRBD2
CDR3: CASSASGRVRYEQYF

V: TRBV7-3
J: TRBJ2-7
size: .
D: .
CDR3: CASSLAGPAYEQYF

V: TRBV5-1
J: TRBJ1-1
size: .
D: TRBD1
CDR3: CASSTDQGGRTEAFF

V: TRBV18
J: TRBJ2-5
size: .
D: TRBD2
CDR3: CASSPFRLAGEETQYF

V: TRBV10-3
J: TRBJ1-2
size: .
D: .
CDR3: CAISDRQSGGYTF

V: TRBV5-1
J: TRBJ2-5
size: once
D: TRBD2
CDR3: CASSPGTSGAHQETQYF

V: TRBV10-1
J: TRBJ1-1
size: .
D: .
CDR3: CASSGQVDTEAFF

V: TRBV19
J: TRBJ2-3
size: .
D: .
CDR3: CASSVGGPDTQYF

V: TRBV20-1
J: TRBJ2-5
size: .
D: .
CDR3: CSAMLGETQYF

V: TRBV6-6
J: TRBJ2-5
size: .
D: TRBD2
CDR3: CASRGSGGLGETQYF

V: TRBV2
J: TRBJ2-6
size: .
D: .
CDR3: CAGGRSGANVLTF

V: TRBV5-4
J: TRBJ2-1
size: .
D: .
CDR3: CASSLPSSWRNEQFF

V: TRBV11-2
J: TRBJ1-6
size: .
D: .
CDR3: CASSLGVLSSYNSPLHF

V: TRBV10-3
J: TRBJ1-3
size: .
D: .
CDR3: CAISEPRAGNTIYF

V: TRBV5-4
J: TRBJ1-1
size: .
D: .
CDR3: CASSVGRWAEAFF

V: TRBV30
J: TRBJ2-3
size: .
D: .
CDR3: CAWTPSTDTQYF

V: TRBV11-2
J: TRBJ2-7
size: .
D: .
CDR3: CASSLNFGDAGIYEQYF

V: TRBV14
J: TRBJ2-7
size: .
D: .
CDR3: CASSQFPYEQYF

V: TRBV6-5
J: TRBJ2-7
size: .
D: .
CDR3: CASSYSILASHYEQYF

V: TRBV18
J: TRBJ2-5
size: .
D: TRBD1
CDR3: CASSPLGQGIQETQYF

V: TRBV11-3
J: TRBJ2-1
size: .
D: TRBD1
CDR3: CASGVRTGYNEQFF

V: TRBV7-9
J: TRBJ2-5
size: .
D: TRBD2
CDR3: CASTLAGTETQYF